A selection of T cell receptor beta chains follows, all from one sample in a study of molecular identifiers for immune sequencing clone quantification. MiXCR was run by TCRdb on the PCR reads, yielding one entry per CDR3 protein. Among fewer than 350,000 distinct CDR3 sequences listed, 24% were seen once. The sequenced sample was naive CD8+ T cells from blood, with Jurkat cell RNA spiked in. All receptors derive from a human donor in good health. Some libraries in this study had Jurkat cell RNA spiked in. CDR3s include the opening cysteine and the closing phenylalanine or tryptophan. The order of the fields is J gene, V gene, D gene, CDR3 protein. A D gene is named only where the DNA matches it firmly.

j_call: TRBJ2-3
v_call: TRBV20-1
d_call: TRBD2
cdr3_aa: CSARLAVTDTQYF

j_call: TRBJ2-7
v_call: TRBV14
d_call: TRBD1
cdr3_aa: CASSQDSVDRCNPGQHF

j_call: TRBJ1-4
v_call: TRBV7-8
d_call: .
cdr3_aa: CASTPIFGNEKLFF

j_call: TRBJ2-5
v_call: TRBV7-8
d_call: TRBD2
cdr3_aa: CASSLVGGLAGGQETQYF

j_call: TRBJ2-3
v_call: TRBV20-1
d_call: .
cdr3_aa: CSARDSPGAFTDTQYF

j_call: TRBJ2-1
v_call: TRBV4-3
d_call: TRBD1
cdr3_aa: CASSQDRAGGNEQFF

j_call: TRBJ2-2
v_call: TRBV6-2/TRBV6-3
d_call: .
cdr3_aa: CASPRDRTGELFF

j_call: TRBJ1-6
v_call: TRBV20-1
d_call: .
cdr3_aa: CSVIPGARNSPLHF

j_call: TRBJ1-5
v_call: TRBV27
d_call: TRBD1
cdr3_aa: CASSFRGNNQPQHF

j_call: TRBJ2-1
v_call: TRBV28
d_call: TRBD2
cdr3_aa: CASSPRLAGDYNEQFF

j_call: TRBJ2-5
v_call: TRBV12-3/TRBV12-4
d_call: .
cdr3_aa: CASSHGLYQETQYF

j_call: TRBJ2-3
v_call: TRBV7-2
d_call: .
cdr3_aa: CASELAFPDTQYF

j_call: TRBJ1-4
v_call: TRBV7-9
d_call: .
cdr3_aa: CASSLISENGLFF

j_call: TRBJ2-1
v_call: TRBV13
d_call: .
cdr3_aa: CASSLLTRPSSYNEQFF

j_call: TRBJ2-1
v_call: TRBV4-3
d_call: TRBD2
cdr3_aa: CASSQERELAVYNEQFF

j_call: TRBJ2-7
v_call: TRBV20-1
d_call: .
cdr3_aa: CSADQTVSYEQYF

j_call: TRBJ2-2
v_call: TRBV28
d_call: .
cdr3_aa: CASSVGHSTNTGELVF

j_call: TRBJ1-5
v_call: TRBV6-1
d_call: .
cdr3_aa: CASMTGSWDQPQHF

j_call: TRBJ2-3
v_call: TRBV6-6
d_call: TRBD2
cdr3_aa: CASIREVQWDTQYF

j_call: TRBJ2-2
v_call: TRBV24-1
d_call: .
cdr3_aa: CATPFDTGELFF

j_call: TRBJ2-1
v_call: TRBV7-9
d_call: TRBD2
cdr3_aa: CASSTGGDYYEQFF

j_call: TRBJ2-3
v_call: TRBV4-1
d_call: TRBD2
cdr3_aa: CASSQDWLAGGTSTDTQYF

j_call: TRBJ1-4
v_call: TRBV7-9
d_call: .
cdr3_aa: CASSLGTVQFSELFF

j_call: TRBJ2-7
v_call: TRBV29-1
d_call: .
cdr3_aa: CSVSLASAYEQYF

j_call: TRBJ2-3
v_call: TRBV4-3
d_call: .
cdr3_aa: CASSQKMARGGSTDTQYF

j_call: TRBJ2-3
v_call: TRBV12-3/TRBV12-4
d_call: .
cdr3_aa: CASSTDRVDTQYF

j_call: TRBJ2-7
v_call: TRBV6-5
d_call: .
cdr3_aa: CASSYGDAYEQYF

j_call: TRBJ2-4
v_call: TRBV15
d_call: TRBD1
cdr3_aa: CATSARDSANIQYF

j_call: TRBJ1-2
v_call: TRBV7-9
d_call: TRBD1
cdr3_aa: CASSPTTGSYGYTF

j_call: TRBJ2-5
v_call: TRBV11-2
d_call: .
cdr3_aa: CASSLDPTGEEETQYF

j_call: TRBJ2-4
v_call: TRBV10-1
d_call: .
cdr3_aa: CASRPPETIKNIQYF

j_call: TRBJ2-7
v_call: TRBV5-6
d_call: .
cdr3_aa: CASSLGRADEQYF

j_call: TRBJ2-1
v_call: TRBV12-3/TRBV12-4
d_call: TRBD1
cdr3_aa: CASSLWDRVPEQFF